The rows below give T cell receptor beta chains drawn from one sample of a study of Graves' ophthalmopathy and Graves' hyperthyroidism. TCRdb reprocessed the multiplex PCR reads via MiXCR and lists one record per CDR3 protein. This table holds about half a million distinct CDR3 sequences, roughly an eighth found once. Sequencing used blood. These receptors were taken from a woman in her twenties or thirties with Graves' ophthalmopathy. The CDR3 runs from the conserved cysteine through the conserved F or W. Fields, in order: D gene, V gene, CDR3 length, clone size, J gene, CDR3 DNA, CDR3 protein. D genes are given only for firm matches. Clone size, where shown, is once, few, many, or a class for clones that have expanded.

-,TRBV27,15,many,TRBJ1-1,TGTGCCAGCAGTTATGGTACGGGAAGGGTCACTGAAGCTTTCTTT,CASSYGTGRVTEAFF
-,TRBV28,14,many,TRBJ2-5,TGTGCCAGCAGTTTTCAGGGGACCAAAGAGACCCAGTACTTC,CASSFQGTKETQYF
-,TRBV29-1,12,many,TRBJ2-7,TGCAGCGTTCAGGGAGTGGGCTACGAGCAGTACTTC,CSVQGVGYEQYF
-,TRBV12-3/TRBV12-4,13,-,TRBJ2-7,TGTGCCAGCAGCGCACCACGGTCCTACGAGCAGTACTTC,CASSAPRSYEQYF
-,TRBV28,15,many,TRBJ1-5,TGTGCCAGCAGTTATAACAGGGCAAGCAATCAGCCCCAGCATTTT,CASSYNRASNQPQHF
TRBD1,TRBV28,15,many,TRBJ1-2,TGTGCCAGCAGTTTATACCCGGGACAGAACAACGGCTACACCTTC,CASSLYPGQNNGYTF
-,TRBV20-1,16,many,TRBJ2-5,TGCAGTGCTAGAGACCCGGGGAGGTCCCGGGCGGAGACCCAGTACTTC,CSARDPGRSRAETQYF
-,TRBV7-8,17,-,TRBJ1-5,TGTGCCAGCAGCTCCTGGTACCTTCGGTATAGCAATCAGCCCCAGCATTTT,CASSSWYLRYSNQPQHF
TRBD1,TRBV7-3,13,many,TRBJ2-5,TGCGCCAGCAGCCAACACAGGGGAGAGACCCAGTACTTC,CASSQHRGETQYF
TRBD1,TRBV19,15,many,TRBJ1-5,TGTGCCAGTAATGAGGGGGCCGGGAGCAATCAGCCCCAGCATTTT,CASNEGAGSNQPQHF
-,TRBV3-1,15,many,TRBJ2-2,TGTGCCAGCAGCCAAGAGGCAGGGTACACCGGGGAGCTGTTTTTT,CASSQEAGYTGELFF
-,TRBV7-6,15,many,TRBJ2-5,TGTGCCAGCAGCTTAAGTTCGGGGGTGTTTTCGACCCAGTACTTC,CASSLSSGVFSTQYF
TRBD1,TRBV19,14,-,TRBJ2-7,TGTGCCAGTAGTATGGCTGGGACAGATTACGAGCAGTACTTC,CASSMAGTDYEQYF
-,TRBV9,14,-,TRBJ2-4,TGTGCCAGCAGCGTAGGAAGCGGGAAAAACATTCAGTACTTC,CASSVGSGKNIQYF
-,TRBV6-4,11,many,TRBJ2-5,TGTGCCAGCGTAGGAGCGCTTACCCAGTACTTC,CASVGALTQYF
-,TRBV6-1,12,few,TRBJ1-1,TGTGCCAGCAGGGCCGACACTCGGGTAGCTTTCTTT,CASRADTRVAFF
TRBD2,TRBV12-3/TRBV12-4,16,few,TRBJ2-2,TGTGCCAGCAGTCCATCCAGCGGGATGGACACCGGGGAGCTGTTTTTT,CASSPSSGMDTGELFF
-,TRBV27,15,many,TRBJ1-1,TGTGCCAGCAGTTTATCGTGGGGGCGGAACACTGAAGCTTTCTTT,CASSLSWGRNTEAFF
TRBD1,TRBV28,16,-,TRBJ2-7,TGTGCCAGCAGTCCGGGTGGGCAGGGGGCTACCTACGAGCAGTACTTC,CASSPGGQGATYEQYF
-,TRBV5-1,14,-,TRBJ2-7,TGCGCCAGCAGCAGGGACGGCAAAAACTACGAGCAGTACTTC,CASSRDGKNYEQYF
TRBD2,TRBV20-1,14,many,TRBJ2-7,TGCAGCGTAAACAAAGCGGGAGTGTCCTACGAGCAGTACTTC,CSVNKAGVSYEQYF
-,TRBV7-2,15,many,TRBJ2-7,TGTGCCAGCAGCTCCAGGATAGGGGGATCCTACGAGCAGTACTTC,CASSSRIGGSYEQYF
-,TRBV30,13,many,TRBJ1-1,TGTGCCTGGATGCGGCAGATGAACACTGAAGCTTTCTTT,CAWMRQMNTEAFF
-,TRBV6-2/TRBV6-3,15,many,TRBJ2-7,TGTGCCAGCCAACGAGATGCGGGCCCCGACCGGGGGCAGTACTTC,CASQRDAGPDRGQYF
TRBD1,TRBV19,17,few,TRBJ1-5,TGTGCCAGTAGTATAGACCGACAGGGATGGTTCTATCAGCCCCAGCATTTT,CASSIDRQGWFYQPQHF
TRBD1,TRBV10-1,13,many,TRBJ1-1,TGCGCCAGCGTGACAGGGGGAAACACTGAAGCTTTCTTT,CASVTGGNTEAFF
TRBD2,TRBV20-1,13,many,TRBJ2-5,TGCAGTGCTAGAGATCTGAGCGGGGCTACCCAGTACTTC,CSARDLSGATQYF
-,TRBV3-1,14,-,TRBJ2-7,TGTGCCAGCAGCATCGGACAGAGGGGCTACGAGCAGTACTTC,CASSIGQRGYEQYF
-,TRBV20-1,15,-,TRBJ1-5,TGCAGTGCTAGGTCCGGGGGGCGCGGCAATCAGCCCCAGCATTTT,CSARSGGRGNQPQHF
TRBD1,TRBV19,15,many,TRBJ1-5,TGTGCCAGTAGCGGGACAGGGGGTTGGGGTCAGCCCCAGCATTTT,CASSGTGGWGQPQHF
-,TRBV10-3,13,-,TRBJ1-1,TGTGCCGCCGATCGGGGACTGAACACTGAAGCTTTCTTT,CAADRGLNTEAFF
TRBD2,TRBV28,14,many,TRBJ2-7,TGTGCCAGCAGAGGCCAGCGGGAGTTATACGAGCAGTACTTC,CASRGQRELYEQYF
-,TRBV18,13,few,TRBJ2-7,TGTGCCAGCTCACCACCTGGGAGCCACGAGCAGTACTTC,CASSPPGSHEQYF
TRBD1,TRBV20-1,14,many,TRBJ2-7,TGCAGTGCTAGCTTCGGGACAGGGGGCTACGAGCAGTACTTC,CSASFGTGGYEQYF
TRBD1,TRBV24-1,17,many,TRBJ1-5,TGTGCCACCAGTGCGACTTCAGGGGGTGGATTTGATCAGCCCCAGCATTTT,CATSATSGGGFDQPQHF
-,TRBV28,11,many,TRBJ1-2,TGTGCCAGCAGAGGTATCGGAGGCTACACCTTC,CASRGIGGYTF
TRBD2,TRBV12-3/TRBV12-4,17,many,TRBJ2-2,TGTGCCAGCATTACTAGCGGGAGGGCCAGTAGCACCGGGGAGCTGTTTTTT,CASITSGRASSTGELFF
-,TRBV13,14,-,TRBJ2-5,TGTGCCAGCAGCTACAAAGGACGGGGAGAGACCCAGTACTTC,CASSYKGRGETQYF
-,TRBV7-8,15,many,TRBJ1-2,TGTGCCAGCAGCAGAACGTCGGTAATGGACGATGGCTACACCTTC,CASSRTSVMDDGYTF
-,TRBV6-1,15,-,TRBJ2-7,TGTGCCAGCAGGAACCTCCGGGTCACCACCTACGATCAGTACTTC,CASRNLRVTTYDQYF
TRBD1,TRBV12-3/TRBV12-4,14,many,TRBJ1-2,TGTGCCAGCAGCCCGACAGGGGGGGGCTATGGCTACACCTTC,CASSPTGGGYGYTF
TRBD2,TRBV9,14,-,TRBJ2-7,TGTGCCAGCAGCGGAAGCGGGGGGCCTCGCGAGCAGTACTTC,CASSGSGGPREQYF
-,TRBV27,16,-,TRBJ2-5,TGTGCCAGCAGTTTGAGGCCCTATATGGACCAAGAGACCCAGTACTTC,CASSLRPYMDQETQYF
-,TRBV7-2,13,many,TRBJ1-2,TGTGCCAGCAGCTTAAAGGCCTACGGCGGCTACACCTTC,CASSLKAYGGYTF
TRBD1,TRBV20-1,15,few,TRBJ1-5,TGCAGTGCTAGAGTCAGCGGACAGGGCTGGCAGCCCCAGCATTTT,CSARVSGQGWQPQHF
-,TRBV7-2,15,-,TRBJ2-2,TGTGCCAGCAGCTTATTTCAAGCCTTTGCCGGGGAGCTGTTTTTT,CASSLFQAFAGELFF
TRBD1,TRBV13,14,many,TRBJ1-2,TGTGCCAGCAGCACTCCAGGACAGGGTTATGGCTACACCTTC,CASSTPGQGYGYTF
-,TRBV28,14,many,TRBJ2-7,TGTGCCAGCAGTCCGATTCTGAGCTCCTACGAGCAGTACTTC,CASSPILSSYEQYF
-,TRBV30,11,many,TRBJ2-2,TGTGCCTGGAGTGTGGGCGGGGAGCTGTTTTTT,CAWSVGGELFF
-,TRBV29-1,11,many,TRBJ2-7,TGCAGCGCCACACAGGGCTGGGAGCAGTACTTC,CSATQGWEQYF
TRBD2,TRBV28,16,many,TRBJ2-2,TGTGCCAGCAGTTTATTACTAGCGGTGAACACCGGGGAGCTGTTTTTT,CASSLLLAVNTGELFF
-,TRBV18,11,few,TRBJ1-1,TGTGCCAGCTCACCTACTCGCGAAGCTTTCTTT,CASSPTREAFF
-,TRBV3-1,14,-,TRBJ1-5,TGTGCCAGCAGCCAAGACCCCCGACGTCAGCCCCAGCATTTT,CASSQDPRRQPQHF